These 28 T cell receptor beta chains were sequenced from one sample in a study of response to subunit inactivated influenza vaccine. TCRdb analysed the RT-PCR reads with MiXCR anew, one entry per CDR3 protein. The top ten hold under 13% of the sample, which has roughly 170,000 distinct CDR3 sequences, approximately 8.7% seen once. The input for sequencing was non-naive T cells sorted from PBMCs, taken on the day of vaccination. The receptors stem from a man aged 45-65 years who received an inactivated influenza vaccine.

This clonotype came up many times. This chain connects TRBV20-1 to TRBJ2-7; no clear D. The V gene's germline CDR1 is DFQATT and CDR2 SNEGSKA (reference sequence). The CDR3 has 10 residues. V was clipped by 5 bases and J by 4 bases, with 6 bases between them. The CDR3 region is CSAGEYEQYF. The CDR3 nucleotides are TGCAGTGCTGGGGAATACGAGCAGTACTTC.

This clonotype was seen repeatedly, ten times or more. The V call is TRBV6-2 or TRBV6-3, the J call TRBJ2-1, with 9 bases aligning to TRBD2. CDR1 and CDR2 from the germline V gene are MNHEY and SVGEGT. The CDR3 is 15 amino acids. After removal of 2 bases from V and 7 bases from J, the junction contained 6 bases not matched to a gene. The CDR3 spells CASSYALLAGNEQFF. The CDR3 nucleotides are TGTGCCAGCAGTTACGCCCTCCTAGCGGGAAATGAGCAGTTCTTC.

The chain carries TRBV20-1 and TRBJ2-1, with D possibly being TRBD1 (5 bases). CDR3 length: 17 residues. CDR1 is DFQATT and CDR2 is SNEGSKA in the germline V gene (reference sequence). V lost 0 bases and J lost 7, with 22 bases in between. Here the CDR3 reads CSARDVRRTNKKNEQFF. As DNA, the CDR3 is TGCAGTGCTAGAGATGTGCGCCGGACAAACAAGAAGAATGAGCAGTTCTTC.

The chain recombines TRBV12-3 or TRBV12-4 with TRBJ2-1; TRBD2 matches 12 bases. Losses at the gene ends were 5 bases for V and 9 bases for J; bases not matched to a gene: 5. The CDR3 runs to 14 residues. For the CDR3, the DNA is TGTGCCAGCAGTCCTAGCGGGAGGGGGGCTGAGCAGTTCTTC. Translated, it gives CASSPSGRGAEQFF.

The chain has TRBV27 and TRBJ2-3; D tentatively fits TRBD1 or TRBD2 (7 bases each). From germline, CDR1 is MNHEY and CDR2 SMNVEV (reference sequence). This CDR3 has 14 residues. V was shortened by 2 bases and J by 8 bases, with 14 bases between the two germline ends. The CDR3: CASSLQGGVGTQYF. Here the CDR3 DNA reads TGTGCCAGCAGTTTACAGGGGGGGGTAGGTACGCAGTATTTT.

The rearrangement joins TRBV6-2 or TRBV6-3 to TRBJ1-1; D unclear. The CDR3 spans 14 residues. Trimming left V 8 bases short and J 1 base short, with 14 bases between. Germline values: CDR1 MNHEY, CDR2 SVGEGT. Here the CDR3 DNA reads TGTGCCAGCCGTCCCCCGGGGAGGAACACTGAAGCTTTCTTT. It specifies CASRPPGRNTEAFF.

The chain joins TRBV4-3 to TRBJ2-1; 12 nucleotides agree with TRBD2. The CDR3 totals 15 residues. J lost 8 bases, V lost 1 base, and 3 bases had no gene match. The V gene's germline CDR1 is LGHNA and CDR2 YSLEER. The CDR3 loop reads CASSQGLAGVYEQFF. The CDR3 DNA reads as TGCGCCAGCAGCCAAGGACTAGCGGGAGTGTATGAGCAGTTCTTC.

Many counts were recorded for this clonotype. The genes are TRBV5-1 and TRBJ1-1; 7 bases agree with TRBD1. The V and J ends lost 5 bases and 7 bases, in that order; junction bases with no gene match: 8. The germline gives CDR1 SGHRS, CDR2 YFSETQ. The CDR3 runs to 13 residues. The CDR3: CASRTGPNGEAFF. In DNA, the CDR3 is TGCGCCAGCAGGACAGGGCCGAACGGTGAAGCTTTCTTT.

The chain carries TRBV20-1 and TRBJ1-5; TRBD1 aligns across 7 bases. The CDR3 has 13 residues. Germline V gene sequence: CDR1 DFQATT, CDR2 SNEGSKA (reference sequence). With 5 bases clipped from V and 4 bases from J, the junction kept 5 bases outside the gene matches. In nucleotides, the CDR3 is TGCAGTGCTGGAAACAGGGGAAATCAGCCCCAGCATTTT. Protein sequence: CSAGNRGNQPQHF.

The CDR3 sequence is CASSPGLAGASYNEQFF. As DNA, the CDR3 is TGTGCCAGCAGCCCCGGACTAGCGGGGGCGTCCTACAATGAGCAGTTCTTC. This sequence joins TRBV7-2 and TRBJ2-1, with 13 nucleotides matching TRBD2. With 5 bases clipped from V and 1 base from J, the junction kept 5 bases outside the gene matches. CDR1 SGHTA and CDR2 FQGNSA come from the germline V gene. The CDR3 extends over 17 amino acids. Variable domain in full (rest from reference TRBV7-2 and TRBJ2-1): GAGVSQSPSNKVTEKGKDVELRCDPISGHTALYWYRQSLGQGLEFLIYFQGNSAPDKSGLPSDRFSAERTGGSVSTLTIQRTQQEDSAVYLCASSPGLAGASYNEQFFGPGTRLTVL.

V and J are TRBV7-2 and TRBJ2-7; 14 nucleotides match TRBD2. Germline CDR1 reads SGHTA; CDR2 reads FQGNSA. The CDR3 sequence is 16 residues long. The J segment lost 6 bases and the V segment lost 1 base, leaving 5 bases of the junction unmatched. In DNA form, the CDR3 reads TGTGCCAGCAGCTTAGAAGGACTAGCGGGAGGTGTCGAGCAGTACTTC. Translation: CASSLEGLAGGVEQYF.

This chain joins TRBV28 and TRBJ2-4, with TRBD2 as a possible D gene (6 bases). V was cut by 3 bases and J by 0 bases, with 12 bases left in between. This CDR3 region has 16 residues. Germline CDR1 MDHEN, CDR2 SYDVKM. CDR3 coding DNA: TGTGCCAGCAGTTTCCGGGACTGGAAAGCCAAAAACATTCAGTACTTC. Amino acids: CASSFRDWKAKNIQYF.

This clonotype came up many times. V usage is TRBV5-1 and J usage is TRBJ2-1, with 7 bases aligning to TRBD2. The length of the CDR3 is 16 residues. Looked up from germline, CDR1 is SGHRS and CDR2 is YFSETQ. J gave up 2 bases and V 0 bases, and 5 bases lay outside the gene matches. The CDR3 DNA sequence: TGCGCCAGCAGCTTGGGGGCGGGGGTGGCCTACAATGAGCAGTTCTTC. This encodes CASSLGAGVAYNEQFF. The variable domain in full, completed from reference TRBV5-1 and TRBJ2-1, reads KAGVTQTPRYLIKTRGQQVTLSCSPISGHRSVSWYQQTPGQGLQFLFEYFSETQRNKGNFPGRFSGRQFSNSRSEMNVSTLELGDSALYLCASSLGAGVAYNEQFFGPGTRLTVL.

The rearrangement links TRBV20-1 to TRBJ1-1, with TRBD1 as a possible D gene (6 bases). The CDR3 length is 13 residues. V was shortened by 6 bases and J by 0 bases, with 11 bases between the two germline ends. CDR1 and CDR2 (germline): DFQATT, SNEGSKA (reference sequence). CDR3 sequence (DNA): TGCAGTGCCTCCAGGGACATGAACACTGAAGCTTTCTTT. As protein: CSASRDMNTEAFF.

This clonotype came up many times. V is TRBV29-1 and J is TRBJ2-3; D is ambiguous. The ends were cut back, 4 bases at V and 6 bases at J, with 11 bases in the middle. CDR1 and CDR2 from the germline V gene are SQVTM and ANQGSEA. The CDR3 has 12 residues. This CDR3 reads CSVVVGGDTQYF. The CDR3 nucleotides are TGCAGCGTTGTTGTGGGCGGCGATACGCAGTATTTT.

The chain links TRBV27 to TRBJ2-7; 9 bases line up with TRBD2. After removal of 3 bases from V and 1 base from J, the junction contained 16 bases not matched to a gene. Germline-derived CDR1 and CDR2 are MNHEY and SMNVEV (reference sequence). This CDR3 has 19 amino acids. The CDR3 is CASSFRPPGLAPASYEQYF. For the CDR3, the DNA is TGTGCCAGCAGTTTCCGCCCTCCGGGACTAGCTCCCGCTTCCTACGAGCAGTACTTC.

The sample holds many counts of this clonotype. The chain joins TRBV12-3 or TRBV12-4 to TRBJ2-3; TRBD2 agrees at 7 bases. This CDR3 contains 14 residues. V dropped 3 bases and J dropped 0; count of bases not matched to a gene: 0. The CDR3 sequence: CASSFSGSTDTQYF. Here the CDR3 DNA reads TGTGCCAGCAGTTTTAGCGGGAGCACAGATACGCAGTATTTT.

This clonotype has a handful of counts. The genes are TRBV27 and TRBJ2-1; 11 bases agree with TRBD2. The germline gives CDR1 MNHEY, CDR2 SMNVEV (reference sequence). The CDR3 loop spans 16 amino acids. After removal of 5 bases from V and 2 bases from J, the junction contained 5 bases not matched to a gene. This CDR3 is CASSPYSGRAYNEQFF. For the CDR3, the DNA is TGTGCCAGCAGTCCGTATAGCGGGAGGGCCTACAATGAGCAGTTCTTC.

This clonotype has a handful of counts. The V gene is TRBV6-1, the J gene TRBJ2-3, with 8 bases that match TRBD2. The CDR3 runs to 14 residues. V was clipped by 5 bases and J by 4 bases; unmatched bases: 5. Germline values: CDR1 MNHNS, CDR2 SASEGT. CDR3 in DNA: TGTGCCAGCAGTACCCGGGGGGGCCCAGATACGCAGTATTTT. This sequence encodes CASSTRGGPDTQYF.

In this sample, this clonotype turned up many times. This chain connects TRBV20-1 to TRBJ1-2; D possibly corresponds to TRBD1 (6 bases). The germline V and J ends were trimmed by 2 bases and 0 bases, with 28 bases remaining between them. This CDR3 is 20 amino acids long. Per the germline V gene, CDR1 is DFQATT and CDR2 is SNEGSKA (reference sequence). As DNA, the CDR3 is TGCAGTGCTAGAAATTATTCCCAGACGGGGGCTCAAATTACTAACTATGGCTACACCTTC. Its protein is CSARNYSQTGAQITNYGYTF.

This sequence joins TRBV5-4 and TRBJ1-6, with D perhaps TRBD1 (5 bases). The CDR3 is 16 residues long. Looked up from germline, CDR1 is SGHNT and CDR2 is YYREEE (reference sequence). The V gene lost 2 bases and the J gene lost 0 bases, with 9 bases spanning the gap. CDR3 coding DNA: TGTGCCAGCAGCTTAGGGGATAGCTCCTATAATTCACCCCTCCACTTT. Its translation is CASSLGDSSYNSPLHF.

This clonotype occurred a few times. This chain connects TRBV4-1 to TRBJ2-7, with TRBD1 as a possible D gene (5 bases). Between the trimmed V and J ends, which lost 3 bases and 1 base, there was a span of 13 bases. The CDR3 has 15 amino acids. Germline-derived CDR1 and CDR2 are MGHRA and YSYEKL. Here the CDR3 reads CASSQSATGSYEQYF. The CDR3 DNA reads TGCGCCAGCAGCCAGTCCGCTACAGGATCCTACGAGCAGTACTTC.

The sample holds a few counts of this clonotype. The rearrangement joins TRBV6-2 or TRBV6-3 to TRBJ1-1, with D possibly being TRBD1 (5 bases). There are 14 residues in the CDR3. The V gene lost 4 bases and the J gene lost 3 bases, with 12 bases spanning the gap. Per the germline V gene, CDR1 is MNHEY and CDR2 is SVGEGT. The CDR3 region has the DNA TGTGCCAGCAGTTCCGGGGGTTGGGACACTGAAGCTTTCTTT. It yields the protein CASSSGGWDTEAFF.

This clonotype was recorded at least ten times. The J gene is TRBJ2-7, the V gene TRBV5-1; 10 bases agree with TRBD2. Germline loops: CDR1 SGHRS, CDR2 YFSETQ. This CDR3 spans 15 amino acids. V lost 1 base to trimming and J lost 6 bases; unmatched junction nucleotides: 7. In DNA, the CDR3 is TGCGCCAGCAGCTTGTCTAGCGGGGGCGTCCGCGAGCAGTACTTC. Residues: CASSLSSGGVREQYF. The whole variable domain, remainder taken from reference TRBV5-1 and TRBJ2-7, is KAGVTQTPRYLIKTRGQQVTLSCSPISGHRSVSWYQQTPGQGLQFLFEYFSETQRNKGNFPGRFSGRQFSNSRSEMNVSTLELGDSALYLCASSLSSGGVREQYFGPGTRLTVT.

The chain couples TRBV15 to TRBJ1-4; perhaps TRBD1 as D (5 bases). The CDR3 runs to 15 residues. V lost 0 bases and J 5 bases, leaving 10 bases between the germline ends. In germline, CDR1 is LNHNV, CDR2 YYDKDF (reference sequence). The CDR3 nucleotides read TGTGCCACCAGCAGAGATGGGGCCGAGAATGAAAAACTGTTTTTT. It encodes CATSRDGAENEKLFF.

The chain employs TRBV4-1 and TRBJ2-1; 14 positions match TRBD2. Germline CDR1 reads MGHRA; CDR2 reads YSYEKL. CDR3 length equals 17 residues. The junction had 6 bases not matched to a gene; V was cut back by 4 bases and J by 4 bases. In DNA, the CDR3 is TGCGCCAGCAGCCCCCGACTAGCGGGAGGGGGATACAATGAGCAGTTCTTC. Translating it yields CASSPRLAGGGYNEQFF.

This rearrangement joins TRBV6-6 to TRBJ2-5; tentatively, D is TRBD2 (6 bases). Trimming left V 8 bases short and J 5 bases short, with 9 bases between. The germline V gene encodes CDR1 MNHNY and CDR2 SVGAGI (reference sequence). The CDR3 spans 11 residues. This CDR3 reads CASGSGETQYF. CDR3 bases: TGTGCCAGCGGTAGCGGCGAGACCCAGTACTTC.

Ten or more counts support this clonotype. The rearrangement joins TRBV20-1 to TRBJ2-5; D uncertain. Trimming removed 3 bases at V and 5 bases at J, with 13 bases between. The CDR3 sequence is 13 residues long. Germline V lookup: CDR1 DFQATT, CDR2 SNEGSKA (reference sequence). CDR3 in amino acids: CSARAPLVETQYF. The CDR3, as DNA: TGCAGTGCTAGGGCACCTTTGGTGGAGACCCAGTACTTC.